This entry describes one TCR beta chain. The target antigen is unknown. This record comes from a study of a mutant IDH1 vaccine in newly diagnosed glioma. As for the study in general: The treated population exhibited a male proportion of about 62%, a female proportion of 37.5%, and a mean age of roughly 39 years. Whole-study findings and limits: Among patients, around 93% showed immune responses induced by the vaccine.

Regarding time point: week 35, safety follow-up. In the vaccine, a single dose held 300 ug of the mutant IDH1 20-mer peptide, along with topical imiquimod. At weeks 1, 3, 5, 7, 11, 15, 19 and 23, patients received a vaccination, eight in all. Only in-frame clones appear in the TCRdb table, and some are missing; sequencing was by immunoSEQ multiplex PCR. Among approximately 30,000 clones, 79% were seen once, and the ten largest hold roughly 10%. This CDR3 contains 15 residues. The germline CDR1 and CDR2 sequences are PRHDT and FYEKMQ (reference sequence). The ends lost 4 bases at V and 6 bases at J; junction bases unmatched: 12.

This specimen consisted of PBMCs, obtained from a glioma patient whose treatment included an IDH1 peptide vaccine. The clonotype was recovered from a woman in her 30s with glioma. Some clones in this sample may be carry-over from other donors' samples. The chain has TRBV13 and TRBJ2-7; 7 bases align to TRBD2. The CDR3 loop reads CASSSRREGRSEQYF. CDR3 in DNA: TGTGCCAGCAGCTCCAGGAGGGAGGGCAGGTCCGAGCAGTACTTC.